The source of this T cell receptor (beta chain) is a study of spatial heterogeneity in lung cancer. Study overall: Consistently, beta-chain sequences turned up in larger numbers than alpha-chain sequences did.

Time point: sample taken at primary tumor resection. Using its own MiXCR run on the 5' RACE reads, TCRdb lists one record per CDR3 protein. The sample includes fewer than 65,000 distinct CDR3 sequences, around 6% of them seen just once. Many counts were recorded for this clonotype. Sequencing used PBMCs, obtained at surgery. This TCR came from a female donor with early-stage non-small cell lung cancer.

The CDR3 is CASSSDRGSSPPYEQYF. In DNA, the CDR3 is TGTGCCAGCAGTTCGGACAGGGGTTCATCCCCCCCCTACGAGCAGTACTTC. J is TRBJ2-7 and V is TRBV28; TRBD1 aligns across 9 bases. Germline assignment: CDR1 MDHEN and CDR2 SYDVKM. The CDR3 runs to 17 residues. V shed 4 bases, J shed 2 bases, and the junction held 12 bases outside the gene matches.